Below, 4 T cell receptor beta chains from the same sample are listed, as sequenced in a study of early T cells in non-severe SARS-CoV-2 infection. TCRdb called the 5' RACE reads again in MiXCR, with one record for every CDR3 protein. The data hold tens of thousands of distinct CDR3 sequences, with approximately 5.1% observed a single time. The sequenced sample was whole blood. These receptors all come from an adult who was a healthcare worker with PCR-confirmed SARS-CoV-2 infection or an uninfected control (not recorded which).

Many counts were recorded for this clonotype. This chain joins TRBV18 and TRBJ2-7; 8 bases map to TRBD1. CDR1 KGHSH and CDR2 LQKENI come from the germline V gene. Trimming at V came to 4 bases and at J to 2 bases, leaving 7 bases not matched to a gene. The CDR3 extends over 15 amino acids. The CDR3 region is CASSQLQGGPYEQYF. In DNA form, the CDR3 reads TGTGCCAGCTCACAACTACAGGGGGGCCCCTACGAGCAGTACTTC.

This clonotype was detected ten times or more. The gene calls are TRBV9 and TRBJ2-7; TRBD1 might be the D (6 bases). Looked up from germline, CDR1 is SGDLS and CDR2 is YYNGEE. Trimming cost V 0 bases and J 2 bases, with 12 bases left between them. The CDR3 totals 15 residues. The CDR3 nucleotides are TGTGCCAGCAGCGTAGCCGTGGGGGCAACCTACGAGCAGTACTTC. This gives the protein CASSVAVGATYEQYF.

This clonotype was picked up many times. This chain links TRBV11-2 with TRBJ2-3; tentatively, D is TRBD2 (6 bases). This CDR3 is 16 amino acids long. CDR1 and CDR2 (germline): SGHAT, FQNNGV. V lost 2 bases, J lost 4 bases, and 16 bases lay in between. CDR3 amino acids: CASSLRRGLVPDTQYF. Written as DNA, the CDR3 is TGTGCCAGCAGCTTAAGGCGGGGACTCGTACCAGATACGCAGTATTTT.

V usage is TRBV5-5 and J usage is TRBJ2-1, with 8 bases lining up with TRBD1. The CDR3 is 15 amino acids. Germline-derived CDR1 and CDR2 are SGHKS and YYEKEE (reference sequence). V lost 4 bases and J lost 4; bases outside the gene matches: 7. CDR3 DNA sequence: TGTGCCAGCAGCCAGGGGGCCTATGGATACAATGAGCAGTTCTTC. Its translation: CASSQGAYGYNEQFF.